The rows below give T cell receptor beta chains drawn from one sample of a study of vaccination and CD4 T cells after COVID-19. TCRdb itself ran the PCR reads through MiXCR, one entry per CDR3 protein. The sample lists more than 20,000 distinct CDR3 sequences, around 48% occurring once. Their antigens remain unidentified. Sequencing was performed on CD4+ T cells from blood, cultured in vitro. The receptors shown here come from a human donor who had recovered from COVID-19. Each CDR3 is given with its conserved first and last residue. A D gene is named only where the DNA matches it firmly. Size is stated for part of the rows, as once, few or many counts, or as a class when the clone is expanded.

D gene	clone size	J gene	V gene	CDR3 DNA	CDR3 protein
TRBD1	NA	TRBJ1-1	TRBV6-1	TGTGCCAGCAGTGAAATTTGGACAGGGAACACTGAAGCTTTCTTT	CASSEIWTGNTEAFF
NA	few	TRBJ2-2	TRBV11-2	TGTGCCAGCAGCTTCAGGGGGAGGGACACCGGGGAGCTGTTTTTT	CASSFRGRDTGELFF
TRBD1	NA	TRBJ2-7	TRBV2	TGTGCCAGCAGTCCGGACAGGGGGAGAGACGAGCAGTACTTC	CASSPDRGRDEQYF
TRBD2	few	TRBJ2-1	TRBV20-1	TGCAGTGCTAGTGCGGGGCTAGCGGGATTTAGAAGCTCCTACAATGAGCAGTTCTTC	CSASAGLAGFRSSYNEQFF
TRBD1	NA	TRBJ1-1	TRBV20-1	TGCAGTGCTAGGTCGACAGGGAGAAGCATGAACACTGAAGCTTTCTTT	CSARSTGRSMNTEAFF
NA	NA	TRBJ2-7	TRBV5-1	TGCGCCAGCAGCGACGACAGCGGACGGTCCTACGAGCAGTACTTC	CASSDDSGRSYEQYF
TRBD1	few	TRBJ1-4	TRBV20-1	TGCAGTGCTGAGACAGGGGGAGGTGAAAAACTGTTTTTT	CSAETGGGEKLFF
NA	NA	TRBJ2-3	TRBV24-1	TGTGCCACCAGTGGATTGGGGGTAGCGGGCACAGATACGCAGTATTTT	CATSGLGVAGTDTQYF
NA	NA	TRBJ2-5	TRBV7-3	TGTGCCAGCAGCTTAGGCGGGTCGGACCAAGAGACCCAGTACTTC	CASSLGGSDQETQYF
TRBD1	once	TRBJ1-6	TRBV12-3/TRBV12-4	TGTGCCAGCAGACCCGGCGGGACAGGGAATAATTCACCCCTCCACTTT	CASRPGGTGNNSPLHF
NA	NA	TRBJ1-6	TRBV12-3/TRBV12-4	TGTGCCAGCAGTCTTGGGGCCGATAATTCACCCCTCCACTTT	CASSLGADNSPLHF
NA	NA	TRBJ1-3	TRBV25-1	TGTGCCAGCAGTGTAACAGGGAGCGGAAACACCATATATTTT	CASSVTGSGNTIYF
NA	NA	TRBJ2-2	TRBV27	TGTGCCAGCAGTCTTTACGGGACCTACACCGGGGAGCTGTTTTTT	CASSLYGTYTGELFF
NA	few	TRBJ2-7	TRBV11-2	TGTGCCAGCAGCTCCCCGCTCCGGGGCTCCTACGAGCAGTACTTC	CASSSPLRGSYEQYF
NA	NA	TRBJ2-3	TRBV2	TGTGCCAGCAAAAAAAGGGCGAGTCGGACAGATACGCAGTATTTT	CASKKRASRTDTQYF
TRBD1	NA	TRBJ1-2	TRBV10-3	TGTGCCATCAGTGAGCCCATCGGACAGGGTGCATATGGCTACACCTTC	CAISEPIGQGAYGYTF
TRBD1	once	TRBJ2-3	TRBV20-1	TGCAGTGCTAGAACCCGACAGGGAGATACGCAGTATTTT	CSARTRQGDTQYF
NA	NA	TRBJ1-1	TRBV27	TGTGCCAGCAACCGACGGACCGACGGAACTGAAGCTTTCTTT	CASNRRTDGTEAFF
NA	few	TRBJ1-1	TRBV10-3	TGTGCCATCAGTGAGTCGGGGGTAAGCTCTGAAGCTTTCTTT	CAISESGVSSEAFF
TRBD1	NA	TRBJ1-3	TRBV27	TGTGCCAGCAGTCCCTGGGGGACAGGGACTGGAAACACCATATATTTT	CASSPWGTGTGNTIYF
NA	few	TRBJ1-3	TRBV6-2/TRBV6-3	TGTGCCAGCAGTTACCTTGGAAACACCATATATTTT	CASSYLGNTIYF
TRBD2	NA	TRBJ2-7	TRBV7-2	TGTGCCAGCAGCTTCCCAGCCCAGCGGGGGGGATCCTACGAGCAGTACTTC	CASSFPAQRGGSYEQYF
NA	NA	TRBJ1-6	TRBV2	TGTGCCAGCAGTGTACAGGAGAATTCACCCCTCCACTTT	CASSVQENSPLHF
TRBD2	NA	TRBJ2-1	TRBV24-1	TGTGCCACCAGTGATGCTTGGACTAGCGGCTCCTACAATGAGCAGTTCTTC	CATSDAWTSGSYNEQFF
TRBD1	NA	TRBJ2-6	TRBV6-1	TGTGCCAGCACCCAGGACAGGGGTGGGGCCAACGTCCTGACTTTC	CASTQDRGGANVLTF
TRBD1	few	TRBJ1-5	TRBV6-2/TRBV6-3	TGTGCCAGCAGTTACCCTCTCGGGACAGAGAACAATCAGCCCCAGCATTTT	CASSYPLGTENNQPQHF
NA	few	TRBJ1-1	TRBV7-9	TGTGCCACTAGACAGAAGGGCACTGAAGCTTTCTTT	CATRQKGTEAFF
NA	NA	TRBJ1-6	TRBV7-2	TGTGCCAGCAGCTTATATCTGCGGGGGCCAACTAATTCACCCCTCCACTTT	CASSLYLRGPTNSPLHF
TRBD1	few	TRBJ1-3	TRBV28	TGTGCCAGCAGCCGGGACAGGGGGAACACCATATATTTT	CASSRDRGNTIYF
NA	NA	TRBJ1-2	TRBV4-1	TGCGCCAGCAGCCAAGAAGGGGGCTATGGCTACACCTTC	CASSQEGGYGYTF